This T cell receptor (beta chain) was retrieved from a study of cytomegalovirus exposure and HLA in healthy donors (dated by TCRdb to the late 2010s). Study-wide context: In an earlier analysis of around 540 of the donors, approximately 260 Gb of sequence data and just under 120 million unique TCR beta sequences from some 170 million T cells were reported. An early release covering roughly 580 HLA-typed donors comprised roughly 300 gigabases of sequencing data and about 90 million unique TCR sequences. Of the roughly 390 genotyped donors, roughly 80% were placed in the genetic ancestry cluster associated with self-reported Caucasian donors. The study was designed to test whether signatures of past pathogen exposure could be identified by cataloging public T cell receptors. The study profiled the T cell repertoires of 500 to 800 subjects by immunosequencing and related them to cytomegalovirus serostatus. Along with the roughly 670-subject first cohort, a separate validation cohort of over 90 different subjects was used. High-throughput TCR immunosequencing, statistical association of individual TCRs with disease status, and machine learning were combined to predict cytomegalovirus infection status. A later analysis re-examined previously published TCR beta repertoires from about 670 donors and added high-resolution HLA genotyping to investigate patterns of TCR occurrence. Rather than using new phenotypic data, the later analysis identified candidate immune exposures from TCR beta sequences and from how often those sequences occurred across donors. In an earlier analysis of more than 550 of the donors, high-throughput TCR beta sequencing was used to judge whether each TCR beta V gene segment behaved as functional or pseudogenic. Donor age, sex, ethnicity and CMV serostatus were compiled alongside the repertoire data. In a later genetic analysis, genome-wide SNP genotypes for about 55% of the roughly 700 donors were used, and that subset was treated as a discovery cohort. Every repertoire in the discovery cohort had been generated on one and the same sequencing platform. Both class I and class II loci were covered by HLA typing, at four-digit resolution. Typing coverage varied by locus: roughly 620-640 donors for A, B, C, DRB1 and DQB1; under 550 for DQA1; approximately 610 for DPA1; fewer than 480 for DPB1. About five DR-DQ haplotypes were treated as single units for association and clustering because of strong linkage in the cohort. Across some 400 genotyped donors of the cohort, an average of about 240,000 unique TCR beta nucleotide sequences per donor were sequenced, and around 20% of those sequences were non-productive.

Paper-wide results and their limitations: Linkage disequilibrium might explain the correlated functional status among segregating V segments, but an unknown experimental factor could not be ruled out. The earlier analysis of 587 of the donors excluded some 15 rarely observed V segments, including chromosome 9 orphons, because counts were too low. Because some donors lacked HLA typing at each locus, the association tests relied only on the typed subset. Only TCR beta chains were sequenced in this cohort, and the absence of alpha or paired-chain data limited detectable features. In the study, some 160 TCR beta chains were listed as associated with cytomegalovirus. In vitro tests confirmed that a few of the cytomegalovirus-associated TCR beta chains recognize cytomegalovirus antigens. In a later analysis, TCR association rates were found to vary across HLA loci, with the most associated TCRs seen for DRB1 alleles and the fewest for HLA-C alleles. Cytomegalovirus status was reported to be diagnosed by the classifier with high specificity and sensitivity in both the original and validation cohorts. Most TCR sequences were seen in very few donors, while some public TCRs were found in many individuals. The authors suggested that the approach could potentially be extended to other disease states and immunological phenotypes. According to a later analysis, parvovirus B19, influenza, CMV and Epstein-Barr virus appeared linked to several top co-occurrence clusters. Presence/absence analyses assumed roughly uniform sequencing depth across donors, an assumption that may not hold. According to a later analysis, most CMV-associated TCR beta chains appeared to be HLA-restricted, and the HLA associations seemed to be driven largely by CMV exposure. A later analysis associated around 16,000 TCR beta sequences with specific HLA alleles at a false discovery rate of 0.05. A cluster of highly shared sequence variants was judged likely to be a technical artifact of the sequencing pipeline. A further reported finding was that TCR beta sequences accurately predicted the HLA-A and HLA-B alleles for most subjects in the first cohort. In an earlier analysis of about 540 of the donors, most TCR beta V segments were observed in productive rearrangements about 90% or about 30% of the time, broadly matching IMGT annotations. A later analysis found that HLA-associated TCR beta chains were more clonally expanded and had lower generation probabilities than equally common non-associated chains. Strong co-occurrence of HLA alleles, especially DR and DQ, made assigning TCR associations to individual alleles difficult. A later genetic analysis reported fewer N-insertions in productive TCRs among donors in an Asian-associated ancestry cluster than the 666-donor mean. An association between a missense DCLRE1C variant and V-gene and J-gene trimming of TCR beta chains was found in a later genetic analysis and replicated in an independent cohort. For the cohort, immune exposure information was limited to CMV serostatus.

Note on this clone: The antigen this receptor binds is unknown. No base quality information exists; no much larger clone differs at one position.

The cohort consisted of 666 healthy bone marrow donors. At the time of sampling, all cohort members were nominally healthy, though unrecorded immune exposures were likely present. The donor tested CMV seronegative, placing the donor among the 350 to 400 seronegative members of the cohort. A peripheral blood sample was provided by each donor, and peripheral blood mononuclear cells were used for TCR beta sequencing. Genomic DNA was extracted from the blood cell samples with the Qiagen DNeasy Blood Extraction Kit. The library relied on the immunoSEQ multiplex PCR assay. For the multiplex PCR, a mixture combining 60 forward primers for TCR Vbeta segments and 13 reverse primers for TCR Jbeta segments was used. The CDR3 region of rearranged TCR beta genes was amplified from genomic DNA by a multiplex PCR assay. Amplified TCR beta libraries were sequenced as 87-base-pair reads on the Illumina HiSeq System. The published analysis was carried out like this. A later analysis tallied 75 million to 95 million unique TCR beta chains across the 666 repertoires, and roughly 11 million of those chains were shared by two or more donors. Raw reads were error-corrected and collapsed into unique sequences with a nearest-neighbor algorithm that merged closely related sequences to remove PCR and sequencing errors. Alignment of CDR3 sequences to IMGT reference sequences was used to assign V, D and J gene segments. For a sequence to be retained, a match of at least six nucleotides was required to both a V gene segment and a J gene segment. Rearrangements were called productive when the CDR3 lacked stop codons and stayed in frame with V and J; all others were non-productive. Following IMGT convention, CDR3 was defined as the stretch from the second conserved V-encoded cysteine up to the conserved J-encoded phenylalanine. The earlier analysis of 550 to 650 of the donors excluded any sequence lacking an unambiguous match to a single V gene segment. In an earlier analysis of a few hundred of the donors, V segments were called functional above 56.7% productive rearrangements and were called segregating when the between-donor standard deviation exceeded 5%. A statistical classification framework was built for diagnosing cytomegalovirus status from the catalog of TCR beta chain sequences. In a later analysis, TCR nucleotide sequences were compared against IMGT/GENE-DB human TR gene sequences so that V and J genes could be assigned. Using the TCRdist pipeline, a later analysis assigned CDR3 sequences along with most-parsimonious VDJ recombination scenarios. In a later analysis, every TCR beta chain was defined by the combination of its CDR3 amino acid sequence and its V-gene family, and reads without a unique V-gene family were dropped. A later analysis removed 550 to 650 highly shared, low-generation-probability nucleotide sequences to deal with suspected cross-contamination and a sequencing artifact. In a later analysis, a clonal expansion index was calculated for each public chain from normalized within-repertoire ranks of inferred template counts. In a later analysis, generation probabilities were computed using a VDJ recombination model fitted to out-of-frame rearrangements, and the results were checked against IGoR. In a later analysis, hypergeometric tests were used to score TCR-TCR, TCR-HLA and TCR-CMV co-occurrence, with a repertoire-size bias correction applied to TCR pairs. A later analysis estimated false discovery rates by permuting HLA or CMV assignments 20 times. In a later analysis, co-occurring TCRs were grouped using DBSCAN, and TCRdist sequence similarity was added for clustering within HLA-allele-positive subsets. Repertoires with fewer than 30,000 or more than 120,000 public chains, plus five repertoires with anomalous nucleotide sharing, were excluded from co-occurrence clustering. This immuneACCESS table, as held by TCRdb, lists in-frame sequences with V and J called but not all clones. Of the missing ones, under half trace to an unresolved V gene in checked studies; the others have no known cause. V, J and clone size were drawn from that table, and D and trimming were deduced from the DNA. The sample table records roughly 180,000 clones; around four fifths of these occur just once. Roughly 1.3% of the sample is taken by the ten largest.

The sequencing input was PBMCs. This clonotype was obtained from a man aged 25-45 years in good health and CMV-seronegative.

This receptor carries the CDR3 CASSPPAGPSEQYF. The nucleotide sequence is given as TGTGCCAGCTCACCACCGGCAGGGCCTTCTGAGCAGTACTTC. In this chain, TRBV18 is recombined with TRBJ2-7; D gene: possibly TRBD1, on 5 matching bases. Taken from cysteine to phenylalanine, the CDR3 has 14 residues. Only the CDR3 DNA stays, 42 bases, in frame from base 1. The germline ends are 13 bases apart after V is trimmed by 0 bases and J by 7 bases. The germline V gene specifies KGHSH as CDR1 and LQKENI as CDR2.